Below are 13 T cell receptor beta chains sequenced from a single sample in a study of cytomegalovirus exposure and HLA in healthy donors. PCR amplification relied on 60 Vbeta primers (plus 13 Jbeta primers). The data were produced by immunoSEQ multiplex PCR, yet TCRdb's version contains in-frame clones alone and is incomplete. This sample carries about 190,000 clones, 70% to 90% of them seen once, and the ten largest clones take around 0.3%. The sequenced material came from PBMCs. These receptor sequences come from a woman aged 30 to 39 in good health and CMV-seronegative.

The V gene is TRBV11-2, the J gene TRBJ1-2, with 10 nucleotides matching TRBD1. The germline V gene has CDR1 SGHAT and CDR2 FQNNGV. V dropped 6 bases and J dropped 8; count of bases not matched to a gene: 12. This CDR3 is built from 15 residues. Here the CDR3 reads CASRLPGQGIRGYTF. CDR3 coding DNA: TGTGCCAGCAGGTTGCCGGGACAGGGGATAAGGGGCTACACCTTC.

V gene TRBV9 combines with J gene TRBJ2-1, with 8 bases lining up with TRBD2. With V trimmed by 1 base and J by 0 bases, 0 bases remained unmatched. Looked up from germline, CDR1 is SGDLS and CDR2 is YYNGEE. The CDR3 is 15 amino acids. This CDR3 is CASSVSGSSYNEQFF. CDR3 coding DNA: TGTGCCAGCAGCGTAAGCGGGAGCTCCTACAATGAGCAGTTCTTC.

The chain uses TRBV9 and TRBJ1-6, with 9 bases lining up with TRBD1. The CDR3 covers 16 residues. The V segment lost 0 bases and the J segment 5 bases; nucleotides outside the gene matches: 3. The germline CDR1 and CDR2 sequences are SGDLS and YYNGEE. The CDR3 loop reads CASSVGTGVDNSPLHF. DNA for the CDR3: TGTGCCAGCAGCGTAGGGACAGGGGTCGATAATTCACCCCTCCACTTT.

In this sample, this clone turned up once. The rearrangement uses TRBV5-1 and TRBJ2-1; weak D call: TRBD1 (6 bases). The germline V gene has CDR1 SGHRS and CDR2 YFSETQ. CDR3 length equals 14 residues. V was cut by 3 bases and J by 2 bases, with 9 bases left in between. The CDR3 reads CASSSRDTYNEQFF. The DNA of the CDR3 is TGCGCCAGCAGCTCCCGGGACACCTACAATGAGCAGTTCTTC.

The chain combines TRBV28 with TRBJ1-5; 8 nucleotides match TRBD1. Per germline, CDR1 MDHEN and CDR2 SYDVKM. This CDR3 has 14 residues. V was pared by 5 bases and J by 6 bases, with 6 bases of the junction left unmatched. The chain's CDR3 is CASSPDRAGQPQHF. CDR3 sequence (DNA): TGTGCCAGCAGTCCGGACAGGGCGGGTCAGCCCCAGCATTTT.

The count of this clone is one. V is TRBV5-4 and J is TRBJ2-5; 12 bases fit TRBD2. CDR3 length: 13 residues. Trimming at V came to 9 bases and at J to 4 bases, leaving 4 bases not matched to a gene. Germline CDR1 and CDR2: SGHNT and YYREEE (reference sequence). The CDR3 nucleotides are TGTGCCACCCTAGCGGGAGGGGGAGAGACCCAGTACTTC. Translated, it gives CATLAGGGETQYF.

The V and J genes are TRBV6-1 and TRBJ2-7; TRBD2 agrees at 11 bases. J gave up 3 bases and V 7 bases, and 8 bases lay outside the gene matches. Germline CDR1 MNHNS, CDR2 SASEGT. The CDR3 spans 15 residues. CDR3 DNA sequence: TGTGCCAGCAAGTTTGCTAGCGGGGGGAACTACGAGCAGTACTTC. Translated, it gives CASKFASGGNYEQYF.

The chain uses TRBV7-9 and TRBJ2-2; D is perhaps TRBD2 (5 bases). V shed 5 bases and J shed 0 bases, with 10 bases lying between them. In germline, CDR1 is SEHNR, CDR2 FQNEAQ (reference sequence). This CDR3 is built from 15 residues. CDR3 DNA: TGTGCCAGCAGCCATGGACTCACGAACACCGGGGAGCTGTTTTTT. This translates into CASSHGLTNTGELFF.

The chain carries TRBV29-1 and TRBJ2-3; TRBD2 agrees at 8 bases. This CDR3 is 14 amino acids long. The junction had 9 bases not matched to a gene; V was cut back by 6 bases and J by 4 bases. The germline V gene has CDR1 SQVTM and CDR2 ANQGSEA. The DNA for the CDR3 is TGCAGCGTCGAAACGGGGGGGGAGGCAGATACGCAGTATTTT. Protein product: CSVETGGEADTQYF.

The rearrangement links TRBV30 to TRBJ2-7; perhaps TRBD1 as D (7 bases). CDR3 length equals 12 residues. Trimming cost V 5 bases and J 3 bases, with 11 bases left between them. Germline V gene sequence: CDR1 GTSNPN, CDR2 SVGIG (reference sequence). As DNA, the CDR3 is TGTGCCTGGGGAGGGACAGTCTACGAGCAGTACTTC. Translating gives CAWGGTVYEQYF.

The chain carries TRBV19 and TRBJ2-1; 8 nucleotides align to TRBD2. Per the germline V gene, CDR1 is LNHDA and CDR2 is SQIVND (reference sequence). Trimming at V came to 3 bases and at J to 7 bases, leaving 8 bases not matched to a gene. The CDR3 runs 15 residues. The CDR3 coding sequence is TGTGCCAGTAGTATGTTTGGCGGGGGGACGAATGAGCAGTTCTTC. Amino acid sequence: CASSMFGGGTNEQFF. Full variable domain (rest looked up from reference TRBV19 and TRBJ2-1): DGGITQSPKYLFRKEGQNVTLSCEQNLNHDAMYWYRQDPGQGLRLIYYSQIVNDFQKGDIAEGYSVSREKKESFPLTVTSAQKNPTAFYLCASSMFGGGTNEQFFGPGTRLTVL.

The chain uses TRBV27 and TRBJ2-1; D is possibly TRBD2 (6 bases). The CDR3 covers 13 residues. Trimming stripped 6 bases from V and 10 bases from J, with 16 bases between. Germline assignment: CDR1 MNHEY and CDR2 SMNVEV (reference sequence). The CDR3 DNA sequence: TGTGCCAGCAGCCTTCTATGGGGGGTCGAGCAGTTCTTC. This sequence encodes CASSLLWGVEQFF.

This clone was seen once. Other DNA sequences in this sample translate to the same CDR3. The chain recombines TRBV5-1 with TRBJ1-1, with D unresolved. Germline V lookup: CDR1 SGHRS, CDR2 YFSETQ. This CDR3 has 13 amino acids. Trimming removed 0 bases from V and 0 bases from J, with 3 bases in between. CDR3 protein: CASSLGVNTEAFF. The CDR3 DNA is TGCGCCAGCAGCTTGGGAGTGAACACTGAAGCTTTCTTT.